This T cell receptor beta chain was identified during a study of T-cell reconstitution after alpha-beta-depleted transplantation in children. Whole-study findings and limits: When one year had passed after transplant, most T-cell counts and diversity came from newly produced T cells. It was reported that alpha-beta T cells came from several hundred expanded graft clones (about two months after transplant).

Unique molecular identifiers featured in how the TCRbeta library was prepared. TCRdb redid the calling of the PCR reads with MiXCR, one entry per CDR3 protein. The profile shows around 490,000 distinct CDR3 sequences, 11% of them singletons. The sample holds many counts of this clonotype. Its cognate antigen is unknown. Deletions cut 1 base from V and 8 bases from J, with 15 bases between. Germline V lookup: CDR1 SGHRS, CDR2 YFSETQ. The CDR3 is made up of 14 amino acids. This sequence was found in a female patient younger than 10 who had a stem cell transplant for aplastic anemia, so the T cells may come from the graft donor. The chain employs TRBV5-1 and TRBJ1-2; a weak D match, TRBD1 (5 bases). The material was PBMCs, mostly from graft donor cells, obtained 180 days after TCRalphabeta/CD19-depleted stem cell transplant. The CDR3 sequence is CASSLYREGAGYTF. The CDR3 nucleotides are TGCGCCAGCAGCTTGTATCGGGAAGGGGCGGGCTACACCTTC.